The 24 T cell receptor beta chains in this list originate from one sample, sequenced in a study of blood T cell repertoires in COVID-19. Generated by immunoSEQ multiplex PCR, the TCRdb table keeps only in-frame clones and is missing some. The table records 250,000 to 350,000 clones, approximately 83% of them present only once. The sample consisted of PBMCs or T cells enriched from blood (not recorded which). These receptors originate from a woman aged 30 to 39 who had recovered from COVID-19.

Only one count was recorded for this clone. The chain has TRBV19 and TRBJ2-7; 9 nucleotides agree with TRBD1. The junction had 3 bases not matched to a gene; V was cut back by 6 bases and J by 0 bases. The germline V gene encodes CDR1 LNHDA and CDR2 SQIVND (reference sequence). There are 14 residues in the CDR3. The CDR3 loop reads CASRRQGGSYEQYF. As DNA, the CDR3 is TGTGCCAGTAGGCGACAGGGGGGCTCCTACGAGCAGTACTTC.

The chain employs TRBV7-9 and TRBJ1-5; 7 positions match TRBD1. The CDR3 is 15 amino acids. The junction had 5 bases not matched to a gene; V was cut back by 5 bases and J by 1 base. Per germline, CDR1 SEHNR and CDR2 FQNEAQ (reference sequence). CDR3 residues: CASSTGETSNQPQHF. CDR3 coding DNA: TGTGCCAGCAGCACAGGGGAGACGAGCAATCAGCCCCAGCATTTT. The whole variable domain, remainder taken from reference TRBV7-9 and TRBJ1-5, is DTGVSQNPRHKITKRGQNVTFRCDPISEHNRLYWYRQTLGQGPEFLTYFQNEAQLEKSRLLSDRFSAERPKGSFSTLEIQRTEQGDSAMYLCASSTGETSNQPQHFGDGTRLSIL.

The CDR3 sequence is CASSSGHQRGYEQYF. CDR3 coding DNA: TGCGCCAGCAGCTCTGGCCACCAGCGGGGATACGAGCAGTACTTC. V gene TRBV5-1 combines with J gene TRBJ2-7, with 7 positions matching TRBD2. V lost 3 bases, J lost 4 bases, and 10 bases stayed unmatched. The CDR3 totals 15 residues. Germline CDR1 reads SGHRS; CDR2 reads YFSETQ.

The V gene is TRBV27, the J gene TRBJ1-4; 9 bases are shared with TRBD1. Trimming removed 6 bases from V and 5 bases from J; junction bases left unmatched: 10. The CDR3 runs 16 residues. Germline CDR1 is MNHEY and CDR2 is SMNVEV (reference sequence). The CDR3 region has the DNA TGTGCCAGCAGGAAGAGTCGGACAGGGGAAAATGAAAAACTGTTTTTT. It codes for CASRKSRTGENEKLFF.

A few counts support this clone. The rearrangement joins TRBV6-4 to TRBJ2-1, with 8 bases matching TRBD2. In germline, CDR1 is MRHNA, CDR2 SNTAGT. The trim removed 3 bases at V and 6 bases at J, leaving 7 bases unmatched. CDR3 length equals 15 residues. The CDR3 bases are TGTGCCAGCAGTGATGCGGGAGGAGGTGGCAATGAGCAGTTCTTC. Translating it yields CASSDAGGGGNEQFF.

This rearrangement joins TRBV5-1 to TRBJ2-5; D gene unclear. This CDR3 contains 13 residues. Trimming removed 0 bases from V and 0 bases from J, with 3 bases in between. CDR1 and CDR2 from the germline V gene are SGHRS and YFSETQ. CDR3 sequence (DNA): TGCGCCAGCAGCTTGGCGTACCAAGAGACCCAGTACTTC. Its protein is CASSLAYQETQYF.

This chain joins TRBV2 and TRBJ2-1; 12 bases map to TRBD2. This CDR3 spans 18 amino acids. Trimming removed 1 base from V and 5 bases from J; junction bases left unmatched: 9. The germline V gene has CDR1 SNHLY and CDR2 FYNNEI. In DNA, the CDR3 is TGTGCCAGCAGTGAAGTTCTAGCGGGGGGGCCGTTCGACAATGAGCAGTTCTTC. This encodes CASSEVLAGGPFDNEQFF. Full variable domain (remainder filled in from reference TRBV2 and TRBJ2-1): EPEVTQTPSHQVTQMGQEVILRCVPISNHLYFYWYRQILGQKVEFLVSFYNNEISEKSEIFDDQFSVERPDGSNFTLKIRSTKLEDSAMYFCASSEVLAGGPFDNEQFFGPGTRLTVL.

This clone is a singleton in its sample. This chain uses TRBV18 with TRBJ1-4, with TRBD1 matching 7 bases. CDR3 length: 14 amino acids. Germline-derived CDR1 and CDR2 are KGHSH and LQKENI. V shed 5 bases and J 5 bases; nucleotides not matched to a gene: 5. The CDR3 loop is CASSRQGSNEKLFF. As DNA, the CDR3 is TGTGCCAGCTCAAGACAGGGATCGAATGAAAAACTGTTTTTT.

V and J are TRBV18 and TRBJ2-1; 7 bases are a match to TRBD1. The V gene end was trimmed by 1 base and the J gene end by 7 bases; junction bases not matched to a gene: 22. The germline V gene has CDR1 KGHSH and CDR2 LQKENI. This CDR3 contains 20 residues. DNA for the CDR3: TGTGCCAGCTCACCACTTCAAGTGTCCCCAGGGGGAGATTTCGAGAATGAGCAGTTCTTC. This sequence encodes CASSPLQVSPGGDFENEQFF.

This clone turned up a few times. Here the CDR3 DNA reads TGTGCCAGCTCAAACCGGGACAGCATTATAGACTATGGCTACACCTTC. Translating gives CASSNRDSIIDYGYTF. The chain has TRBV18 and TRBJ1-2, with 7 positions matching TRBD1. CDR1 is KGHSH, CDR2 LQKENI, per germline. The CDR3 has 16 amino acids. V was clipped by 5 bases and J by 3 bases; unmatched bases: 12.

The CDR3 here is CASSLTKGSNEKLFF. The DNA for the CDR3 is TGTGCCAGCAGCTTAACCAAGGGGTCTAATGAAAAACTGTTTTTT. This chain uses TRBV7-7 with TRBJ1-4; D may be TRBD1 (5 bases). V lost 2 bases, J lost 3 bases, and 10 bases lay in between. The CDR3 is 15 residues long. Looked up from germline, CDR1 is SSHAT and CDR2 is FNYEAQ (reference sequence).

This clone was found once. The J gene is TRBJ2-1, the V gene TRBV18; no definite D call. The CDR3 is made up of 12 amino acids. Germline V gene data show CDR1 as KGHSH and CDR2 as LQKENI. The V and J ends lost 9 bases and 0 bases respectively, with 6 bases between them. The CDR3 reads CASSGSYNEQFF. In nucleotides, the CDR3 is TGTGCCAGTTCGGGCTCCTACAATGAGCAGTTCTTC.

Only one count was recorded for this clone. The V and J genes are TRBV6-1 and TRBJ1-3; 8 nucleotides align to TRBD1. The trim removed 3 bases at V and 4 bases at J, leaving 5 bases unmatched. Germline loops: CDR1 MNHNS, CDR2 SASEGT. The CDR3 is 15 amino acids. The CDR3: CASSDRQGRGNTIYF. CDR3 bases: TGTGCCAGCAGTGACCGACAGGGGCGAGGAAACACCATATATTTT.

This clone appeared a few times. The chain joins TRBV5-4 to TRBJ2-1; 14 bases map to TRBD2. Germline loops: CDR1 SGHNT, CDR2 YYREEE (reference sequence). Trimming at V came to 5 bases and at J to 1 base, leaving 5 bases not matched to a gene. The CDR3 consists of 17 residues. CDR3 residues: CASSGTSGGVSYNEQFF. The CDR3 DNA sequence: TGTGCCAGCAGTGGGACTAGCGGGGGCGTTTCCTACAATGAGCAGTTCTTC.

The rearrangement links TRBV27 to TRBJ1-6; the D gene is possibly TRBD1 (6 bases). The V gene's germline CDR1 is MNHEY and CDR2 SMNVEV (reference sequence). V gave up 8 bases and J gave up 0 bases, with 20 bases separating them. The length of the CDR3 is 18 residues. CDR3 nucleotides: TGTGCCAGCGGTCGGGGGGCGCCGGGAAGCTCCTATAATTCACCCCTCCACTTT. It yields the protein CASGRGAPGSSYNSPLHF.

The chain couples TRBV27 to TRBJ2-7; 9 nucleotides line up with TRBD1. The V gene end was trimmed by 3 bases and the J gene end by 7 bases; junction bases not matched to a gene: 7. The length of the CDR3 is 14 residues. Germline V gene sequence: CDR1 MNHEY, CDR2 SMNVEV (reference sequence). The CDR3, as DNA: TGTGCCAGCAGTTTTCGACACAGGGGGCGTGAGCAGTACTTC. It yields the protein CASSFRHRGREQYF.

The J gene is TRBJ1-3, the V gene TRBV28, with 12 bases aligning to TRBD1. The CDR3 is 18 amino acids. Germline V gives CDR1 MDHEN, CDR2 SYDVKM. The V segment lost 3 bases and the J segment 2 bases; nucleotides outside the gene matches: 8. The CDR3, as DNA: TGTGCCAGCAGTTTTTCCGGGACAGGGGGCACGGCTGGAAACACCATATATTTT. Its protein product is CASSFSGTGGTAGNTIYF.

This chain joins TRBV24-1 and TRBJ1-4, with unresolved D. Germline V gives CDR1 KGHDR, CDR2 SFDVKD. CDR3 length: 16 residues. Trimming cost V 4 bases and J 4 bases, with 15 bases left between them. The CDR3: CATSEAAETYNEKLFF. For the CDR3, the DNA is TGTGCCACCAGTGAGGCAGCGGAGACATATAATGAAAAACTGTTTTTT.

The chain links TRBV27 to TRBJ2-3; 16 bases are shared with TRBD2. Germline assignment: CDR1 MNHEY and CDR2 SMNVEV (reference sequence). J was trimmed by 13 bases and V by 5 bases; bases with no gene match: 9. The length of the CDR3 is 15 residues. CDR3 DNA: TGTGCCAGCAGTCCCGGGACTAGCGGGAGGGCCGGGGAGTATTTT. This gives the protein CASSPGTSGRAGEYF.

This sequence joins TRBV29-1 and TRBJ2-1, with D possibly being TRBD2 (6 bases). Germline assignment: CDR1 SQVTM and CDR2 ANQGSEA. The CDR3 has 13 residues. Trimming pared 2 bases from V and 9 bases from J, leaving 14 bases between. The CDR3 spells CSVEFQLSGEQFF. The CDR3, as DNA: TGCAGCGTTGAATTTCAGCTTAGCGGTGAGCAGTTCTTC.

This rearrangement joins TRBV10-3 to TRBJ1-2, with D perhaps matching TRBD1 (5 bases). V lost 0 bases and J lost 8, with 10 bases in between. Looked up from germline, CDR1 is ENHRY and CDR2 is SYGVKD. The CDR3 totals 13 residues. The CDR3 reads CAISESGGRGYTF. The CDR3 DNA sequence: TGTGCCATCAGTGAGTCGGGGGGTCGGGGCTACACCTTC.

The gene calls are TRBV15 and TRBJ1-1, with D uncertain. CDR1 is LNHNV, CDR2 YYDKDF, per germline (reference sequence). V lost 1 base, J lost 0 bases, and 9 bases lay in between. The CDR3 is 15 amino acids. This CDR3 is CATSRGRSVNTEAFF. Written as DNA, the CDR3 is TGTGCCACCAGCAGAGGGAGGAGTGTGAACACTGAAGCTTTCTTT.

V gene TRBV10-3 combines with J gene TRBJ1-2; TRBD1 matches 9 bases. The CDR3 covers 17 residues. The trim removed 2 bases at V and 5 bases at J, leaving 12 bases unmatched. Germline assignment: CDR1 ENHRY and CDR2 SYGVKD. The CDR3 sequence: CAISETSNGQGKYGYTF. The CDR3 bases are TGTGCCATCAGTGAGACCTCAAATGGACAGGGGAAGTATGGCTACACCTTC.

The chain's CDR3 is CASSPTYRGIYTF. The CDR3 DNA sequence: TGTGCCAGCAGTCCCACTTACAGGGGAATCTACACCTTC. This rearrangement joins TRBV28 to TRBJ1-2, with 7 bases lining up with TRBD1. The CDR3 loop spans 13 amino acids. The ends lost 5 bases at V and 10 bases at J; junction bases unmatched: 10. Germline V gene data show CDR1 as MDHEN and CDR2 as SYDVKM.